The entry below describes one T cell receptor beta chain. Its antigen is unknown. The data stem from a study of cytomegalovirus exposure and HLA in healthy donors. Overall study: The same platform was used for the 120 or so validation repertoires as for the 600 to 700 first-cohort repertoires, as reported in a later analysis.

Findings and caveats of the study: Rare sequences made up most TCRs, while some public TCRs were found in many donors. The classifier reportedly diagnosed cytomegalovirus status with high sensitivity and specificity. The listing of approximately 160 TCR beta chains classed them as cytomegalovirus-associated.

This table comes from immunoSEQ multiplex PCR, and its TCRdb copy is limited to in-frame clones, with some not included. The repertoire holds some 260,000 clones, 90% seen once, with approximately 3.1% in the top ten. Trimming took 4 bases from V and 1 from J, leaving 11 bases between them. The CDR3 is 15 amino acids. Per germline, CDR1 MNHEY and CDR2 SMNVEV (reference sequence). This chain joins TRBV27 and TRBJ2-1; no firm D call. Sample: PBMCs. The clonotype comes from a woman aged 25 to 39 in good health and CMV-seronegative. The CDR3 bases are TGTGCCAGCAGTTCGTATCTAAGGTCCTACAATGAGCAGTTCTTC. Protein sequence: CASSSYLRSYNEQFF.